One and the same sample provided the 21 T cell receptor beta chains below, sequenced in a study of blood T cell repertoires in COVID-19. This table comes from immunoSEQ multiplex PCR, and its TCRdb copy is limited to in-frame clones, with some not included. The sample shows about 280,000 clones, 80% to 90% of them seen only once. Input material: peripheral blood. These receptors all come from a young woman with active or convalescent COVID-19.

About this clone itself: Other DNA variants within this sample encode the same CDR3. The chain couples TRBV7-2 to TRBJ1-2; perhaps TRBD1 as D (5 bases). Deletions cut 3 bases from V and 5 bases from J, with 10 bases between. This CDR3 is 13 amino acids long. Germline CDR1 is SGHTA and CDR2 is FQGNSA. CDR3: CASSLGQGYGYTF. The DNA for the CDR3 is TGTGCCAGCAGCTTGGGGCAGGGATATGGCTACACCTTC.

This chain connects TRBV5-4 to TRBJ1-1; tentative D call: TRBD1 (5 bases). The CDR3 sequence is 13 residues long. V was clipped by 4 bases and J by 4 bases, with 11 bases between them. The germline CDR1 and CDR2 sequences are SGHNT and YYREEE (reference sequence). The CDR3, as DNA: TGTGCCAGCAGCATCCAGGGAGGCACTGAAGCTTTCTTT. As protein: CASSIQGGTEAFF.

The J gene is TRBJ2-1, the V gene TRBV10-3; 15 bases map to TRBD2. Looked up from germline, CDR1 is ENHRY and CDR2 is SYGVKD. Trimming took 6 bases from V and 6 from J; bases not matched to a gene: 9. The CDR3 has 17 amino acids. This CDR3 is CAISFVGLAGGLNEQFF. Written as DNA, the CDR3 is TGTGCCATCAGCTTCGTGGGACTAGCGGGGGGTCTCAATGAGCAGTTCTTC.

The chain carries TRBV7-9 and TRBJ1-2; maybe TRBD1 (6 bases). The CDR3 covers 16 residues. Trimming removed 4 bases at V and 3 bases at J, with 18 bases between. From germline, CDR1 is SEHNR and CDR2 FQNEAQ (reference sequence). CDR3 sequence: CASSSLLGGLDYGYTF. CDR3 bases: TGTGCCAGCAGCTCCCTTTTGGGGGGGCTGGACTATGGCTACACCTTC.

The genes are TRBV7-2 and TRBJ2-5; TRBD2 agrees at 12 bases. V lost 5 bases to trimming and J lost 5 bases; unmatched junction nucleotides: 9. CDR1 and CDR2 from the germline V gene are SGHTA and FQGNSA. The CDR3 runs 16 residues. CDR3 DNA sequence: TGTGCCAGCAGCCCCAGACTAGCGGGGGCCGGGGAGACCCAGTACTTC. Residues: CASSPRLAGAGETQYF.

This clone was counted between two and nine times. This rearrangement joins TRBV6-2 or TRBV6-3 to TRBJ2-7; the D is unclear. The germline CDR1 and CDR2 sequences are MNHEY and SVGEGT. There are 14 residues in the CDR3. V gave up 2 bases and J gave up 0 bases, with 8 bases separating them. CDR3 region: CASSYRVYSYEQYF. The CDR3 DNA follows: TGTGCCAGCAGTTACCGGGTATACTCCTACGAGCAGTACTTC.

This clone has only one observation. V is TRBV2 and J is TRBJ2-5, with a tentative D call TRBD2 (7 bases). CDR1 and CDR2 (germline): SNHLY, FYNNEI. V dropped 6 bases and J dropped 4 bases, with 15 bases sitting between them. The CDR3 has 14 amino acids. CDR3 sequence (DNA): TGTGCCAGCAGCCGGGGGGCCACTCGAGAGACCCAGTACTTC. Protein: CASSRGATRETQYF.

The V and J genes are TRBV7-2 and TRBJ2-5; D gene unclear. The V gene lost 7 bases and the J gene lost 5 bases, with 14 bases spanning the gap. The length of the CDR3 is 13 residues. Germline V gives CDR1 SGHTA, CDR2 FQGNSA. The CDR3 DNA reads TGTGCCAGCACCCCCCGCGCTGCGGAGACCCAGTACTTC. Translated: CASTPRAAETQYF.

J is TRBJ1-2 and V is TRBV7-2, with 7 positions matching TRBD1. The CDR3 contains 13 residues. After removal of 1 base from V and 8 bases from J, the junction contained 4 bases not matched to a gene. The germline V gene has CDR1 SGHTA and CDR2 FQGNSA. CDR3 DNA: TGTGCCAGCAGCTTAGACAGGGGTCGAGGCTACACCTTC. Translation gives CASSLDRGRGYTF.

The chain is built from TRBV5-4 and TRBJ1-6; 7 bases match TRBD1. The CDR3 runs 15 residues. Germline CDR1 is SGHNT and CDR2 is YYREEE (reference sequence). Trimming took 2 bases from V and 6 from J; bases not matched to a gene: 5. CDR3 region: CASSFGTAPNSPLHF. CDR3 DNA sequence: TGTGCCAGCAGCTTCGGGACAGCTCCTAATTCACCCCTCCACTTT.

CDR3 DNA: TGTGCCAGCAGCCAGGGTTTTGTCGGTGAAAAACTGTTTTTT. It translates to CASSQGFVGEKLFF. The V gene is TRBV11-2, the J gene TRBJ1-4, with a possible D match to TRBD1 (5 bases). The CDR3 consists of 14 residues. V lost 5 bases to trimming and J lost 7 bases, with 14 bases between them. The germline V gene encodes CDR1 SGHAT and CDR2 FQNNGV. The full variable domain, with the rest looked up from reference TRBV11-2 and TRBJ1-4, is EAGVAQSPRYKIIEKRQSVAFWCNPISGHATLYWYQQILGQGPKLLIQFQNNGVVDDSQLPKDRFSAERLKGVDSTLKIQPAKLEDSAVYLCASSQGFVGEKLFFGSGTQLSVL.

The chain joins TRBV19 to TRBJ2-2; D call uncertain. This CDR3 is built from 14 residues. CDR1 is LNHDA, CDR2 SQIVND, per germline (reference sequence). V was pared by 4 bases and J by 2 bases, with 8 bases between. The CDR3 is CASSTVTNTGELFF. DNA of the CDR3: TGTGCCAGTAGTACGGTCACCAACACCGGGGAGCTGTTTTTT.

V gene TRBV28 combines with J gene TRBJ1-5, with D perhaps matching TRBD1 (6 bases). Germline lookup yields CDR1 MDHEN and CDR2 SYDVKM. V dropped 4 bases and J dropped 1 base, with 8 bases sitting between them. The CDR3 covers 14 residues. In nucleotides, the CDR3 is TGTGCCAGCAGTTCTGGACAGAGCAATCAGCCCCAGCATTTT. Its translation is CASSSGQSNQPQHF.

V and J are TRBV11-2 and TRBJ1-2, with 7 bases matching TRBD1. The J segment lost 3 bases and the V segment lost 2 bases, leaving 3 bases of the junction unmatched. Germline V lookup: CDR1 SGHAT, CDR2 FQNNGV. The CDR3 extends over 14 amino acids. The chain's CDR3 is CASSLTGTDYGYTF. DNA for the CDR3: TGTGCCAGCAGCTTAACCGGGACAGACTATGGCTACACCTTC.

This chain joins TRBV3-1 (or the pseudogene TRBV3-2) and TRBJ2-1, with a tentative D call TRBD2 (6 bases). This CDR3 region has 13 residues. The germline V and J ends were trimmed by 6 bases and 7 bases, with 13 bases remaining between them. Germline V CDR1 and CDR2: LGHDT, YNNKEL (reference sequence). The CDR3, as DNA: TGTGCCAGCAGGCAAATGGGGGGAAATGAGCAGTTCTTC. Protein: CASRQMGGNEQFF.

This clone was observed a few times. The rearrangement links TRBV7-2 to TRBJ1-2; D unclear. This CDR3 region has 11 residues. Germline lookup yields CDR1 SGHTA and CDR2 FQGNSA. V lost 3 bases, J lost 8 bases, and 7 bases lay in between. The CDR3 DNA follows: TGTGCCAGCAGCTTGGGAGGAGGCTACACCTTC. This translates into CASSLGGGYTF. The entire variable domain, with the rest obtained from reference TRBV7-2 and TRBJ1-2, is as follows: GAGVSQSPSNKVTEKGKDVELRCDPISGHTALYWYRQSLGQGLEFLIYFQGNSAPDKSGLPSDRFSAERTGGSVSTLTIQRTQQEDSAVYLCASSLGGGYTFGSGTRLTVV.

The chain has TRBV4-3 and TRBJ2-3; TRBD1 matches 8 bases. The CDR3 totals 15 residues. V lost 1 base and J lost 1; bases outside the gene matches: 1. Germline assignment: CDR1 LGHNA and CDR2 YSLEER. CDR3 sequence: CASSQGGQGTDTQYF. In nucleotides, the CDR3 is TGCGCCAGCAGCCAAGGGGGACAGGGCACAGATACGCAGTATTTT.

The chain combines TRBV18 with TRBJ1-2, with a possible D match to TRBD1 (5 bases). The CDR3 runs 15 residues. The ends were cut back, 3 bases at V and 8 bases at J, with 19 bases in the middle. Germline loops: CDR1 KGHSH, CDR2 LQKENI. The CDR3 here is CASSPTTEVYEGYTF. In DNA form, the CDR3 reads TGTGCCAGCTCACCCACGACAGAGGTGTATGAGGGCTACACCTTC.

This clone was found once. The chain joins TRBV11-2 to TRBJ1-5; TRBD1 matches at 7 bases. The CDR3 sequence is 13 residues long. Germline assignment: CDR1 SGHAT and CDR2 FQNNGV. V gave up 2 bases and J gave up 5 bases; unmatched junction bases: 0. The CDR3 region has the DNA TGTGCCAGCAGCTTACAGGGGGATCAGCCCCAGCATTTT. It encodes CASSLQGDQPQHF.

Details on this clone: Within the sample, other DNA sequences also encode this same CDR3. V is TRBV27 and J is TRBJ1-6; possible D gene TRBD1, 5 bases. The CDR3 covers 13 residues. With 3 bases removed from V and 11 bases from J, the gap between germline ends came to 11 bases. In germline, CDR1 is MNHEY, CDR2 SMNVEV (reference sequence). The CDR3 loop is CASSLQGLTPLHF. CDR3 bases: TGTGCCAGCAGTTTGCAGGGTCTGACACCCCTCCACTTT.

The V gene is TRBV4-2, the J gene TRBJ2-7; 9 nucleotides match TRBD2. The CDR3 sequence is 15 residues long. The V gene's germline CDR1 is LGHNA and CDR2 YNFKEQ. The trim removed 0 bases at V and 0 bases at J, leaving 0 bases unmatched. DNA for the CDR3: TGTGCCAGCAGCCAAGAGCGGGGGGGCTCCTACGAGCAGTACTTC. Its translation: CASSQERGGSYEQYF.